These 7 T cell receptor beta chains share one sample of origin, sequenced in a study of cytomegalovirus exposure and HLA in healthy donors. This PCR relied on a set of 60 Vbeta primers and 13 Jbeta primers. Clones were read by immunoSEQ multiplex PCR, and TCRdb kept only the in-frame ones, dropping some. The sample has 150,000 to 200,000 clones. The sequenced sample consisted of PBMCs. These receptors were collected from a man aged 30-40 years in good health and CMV-seronegative.

The chain has TRBV19 and TRBJ2-5; 11 nucleotides agree with TRBD2. Germline CDR1 is LNHDA and CDR2 is SQIVND (reference sequence). V trimming: 6 bases; J trimming: 4 bases; junction bases outside the gene matches: 4. This CDR3 is 14 amino acids long. CDR3 sequence: CASRILAGAETQYF. CDR3 in DNA: TGTGCCAGTAGGATACTAGCGGGAGCAGAGACCCAGTACTTC.

The CDR3 DNA reads as TGTGCCAGTAGTAGGCCCCTTGGCCACGAGCAGTACTTC. This gives the protein CASSRPLGHEQYF. This chain connects TRBV19 to TRBJ2-7; no clear D gene. Germline-derived CDR1 and CDR2 are LNHDA and SQIVND (reference sequence). Trimming left V 4 bases short and J 5 bases short, with 12 bases between. This CDR3 region has 13 residues.

The chain links TRBV5-8 to TRBJ2-1; 10 bases agree with TRBD2. Germline CDR1 reads SGHTS; CDR2 reads YDEGEE. After removal of 2 bases from V and 7 bases from J, the junction contained 9 bases not matched to a gene. The CDR3 spans 16 residues. CDR3 protein: CASSLDLAGVRNEQFF. CDR3 DNA: TGTGCCAGCAGCTTAGATCTAGCGGGGGTGAGGAATGAGCAGTTCTTC. Combining the CDR3 with reference TRBV5-8 and TRBJ2-1 gives the whole variable domain EAGVTQSPTHLIKTRGQQATLRCSPISGHTSVYWYQQALGLGLQFLLWYDEGEERNRGNFPPRFSGRQFPNYSSELNVNALELEDSALYLCASSLDLAGVRNEQFFGPGTRLTVL.

The chain employs TRBV6-1 and TRBJ2-7, with D tentatively TRBD1 (6 bases). This CDR3 is 14 amino acids long. Germline loops: CDR1 MNHNS, CDR2 SASEGT. The V and J ends lost 7 bases and 0 bases respectively, with 13 bases between them. The CDR3 nucleotides are TGTGCCAGCACCAAAGTAGGGGGCTCCTACGAGCAGTACTTC. This encodes CASTKVGGSYEQYF.

V gene TRBV18 combines with J gene TRBJ2-3; 7 nucleotides line up with TRBD2. The V and J ends lost 4 bases and 5 bases, in that order; junction bases with no gene match: 6. The CDR3 spans 14 residues. Germline-derived CDR1 and CDR2 are KGHSH and LQKENI. The CDR3 sequence is CASSLRERVDTQYF. Here the CDR3 DNA reads TGTGCCAGCTCACTGCGGGAGCGTGTAGATACGCAGTATTTT. Drawing the rest from reference TRBV18 and TRBJ2-3, the complete variable domain is NAGVMQNPRHLVRRRGQEARLRCSPMKGHSHVYWYRQLPEEGLKFMVYLQKENIIDESGMPKERFSAEFPKEGPSILRIQQVVRGDSAAYFCASSLRERVDTQYFGPGTRLTVL.

This chain links TRBV6-5 with TRBJ1-1; tentative D call: TRBD1 (5 bases). Germline V gene sequence: CDR1 MNHEY, CDR2 SVGAGI. V was clipped by 6 bases and J by 3 bases, with 14 bases between them. The CDR3 consists of 14 residues. In DNA, the CDR3 is TGTGCCAGCAGGTCCGGACAATTGGACACTGAAGCTTTCTTT. This gives the protein CASRSGQLDTEAFF.

The chain couples TRBV6-1 to TRBJ2-3; D remains unclear. Trimming pared 4 bases from V and 0 bases from J, leaving 8 bases between. This CDR3 region has 14 residues. Germline V gives CDR1 MNHNS, CDR2 SASEGT. CDR3 nucleotide sequence: TGTGCCAGCAGTGGGAGCGAAAGCACAGATACGCAGTATTTT. Encoded protein: CASSGSESTDTQYF.